This TCR beta chain was observed in a study of blood T cell repertoires in COVID-19. For the study at large: COVID-19 samples from acute and convalescent phases originated in the United States, Italy and Spain. Nucleic acid was either cDNA or gDNA, and it came from T cells, B-cell-depleted T cells, or PBMCs.

The V gene end was trimmed by 1 base and the J gene end by 0 bases; junction bases not matched to a gene: 5. Germline CDR1 and CDR2: SGHVS and FQNEAQ. The CDR3 runs 18 residues. Authors' processing steps: Estimated nucleated cell counts came from reference gene primer amplification. Some clones are missing from TCRdb's copy, which holds only in-frame ones; the method was immunoSEQ multiplex PCR. V, J and clone size derive from that table, while D and trimming were established from the DNA sequence. Among 220,000 or so clones listed, almost 90% were seen once. This TCR was sampled from a woman aged 50 to 60 with acute COVID-19. The genes are TRBV7-8 and TRBJ2-7; 14 bases are shared with TRBD2. The sample taken for sequencing was PBMCs or T cells enriched from blood (not recorded which). CDR3 DNA: TGTGCCAGCAGCTTAGTAGGGGGGACTAGCGGGAGCTCCTACGAGCAGTACTTC. This codes for CASSLVGGTSGSSYEQYF.